The 13 T cell receptor beta chains listed next were all sequenced from one sample in a study of T cell changes during pregnancy in multiple sclerosis. The protocol was immunoSEQ multiplex PCR, while the TCRdb copy is restricted to in-frame clones and leaves out a portion. The sample consists of 25,000 to 35,000 clones, about 88% of them appearing once. The source was CD8+ T cells from peripheral blood mononuclear cells, collected in the second trimester of pregnancy. All receptors come from a female donor with multiple sclerosis, enrolled in a pregnancy study.

V and J are TRBV4-1 and TRBJ1-3; D call uncertain. V was shortened by 1 base and J by 4 bases, with 5 bases between the two germline ends. The CDR3 is 13 amino acids. CDR1 is MGHRA and CDR2 is YSYEKL in the germline V gene. CDR3 loop: CASSQGAGNTIYF. The CDR3 nucleotides are TGCGCCAGCAGCCAAGGCGCCGGAAACACCATATATTTT.

This clone was observed a single time. The chain is built from TRBV5-1 and TRBJ1-2, with D perhaps matching TRBD1 (6 bases). The germline gives CDR1 SGHRS, CDR2 YFSETQ. CDR3 length: 11 amino acids. V shed 5 bases and J shed 8 bases, with 10 bases lying between them. As DNA, the CDR3 is TGCGCCAGCAGAAACAGGGAAGGCTACACCTTC. Its translation: CASRNREGYTF.

The J gene is TRBJ1-2, the V gene TRBV29-1; the match to TRBD1 covers 8 bases. The CDR3 covers 19 residues. V was pared by 7 bases and J by 5 bases, with 27 bases of the junction left unmatched. Germline CDR1 SQVTM, CDR2 ANQGSEA. CDR3 sequence: CSARTGQQITSSGPYGYTF. CDR3 DNA: TGCAGCGCTAGGACAGGGCAACAGATAACCAGTTCAGGACCATATGGCTACACCTTC. Drawing the rest from reference TRBV29-1 and TRBJ1-2, the complete variable domain is SAVISQKPSRDICQRGTSLTIQCQVDSQVTMMFWYRQQPGQSLTLIATANQGSEATYESGFVIDKFPISRPNLTFSTLTVSNMSPEDSSIYLCSARTGQQITSSGPYGYTFGSGTRLTVV.

This clone was observed a single time. The genes are TRBV9 and TRBJ2-1; no reliable D call. Trimming stripped 4 bases from V and 8 bases from J, with 10 bases between. From germline, CDR1 is SGDLS and CDR2 YYNGEE. This CDR3 region has 12 residues. The CDR3 DNA follows: TGTGCCAGCAGCACCAACGCGGATGAGCAGTTCTTC. It is translated as CASSTNADEQFF.

The table lists this clone with a few counts. J is TRBJ2-1 and V is TRBV27; 8 bases match TRBD2. The CDR3 sequence is 11 residues long. The trim removed 5 bases at V and 9 bases at J, leaving 0 bases unmatched. The germline CDR1 and CDR2 sequences are MNHEY and SMNVEV (reference sequence). The CDR3 protein is CASSAGGEQFF. In DNA form, the CDR3 reads TGTGCCAGCAGTGCGGGGGGTGAGCAGTTCTTC.

This clone was detected only once. The V and J genes are TRBV2 and TRBJ1-5; D perhaps matches TRBD1 (5 bases). This CDR3 is built from 15 residues. Germline V lookup: CDR1 SNHLY, CDR2 FYNNEI. Between the trimmed V and J ends, which lost 6 bases and 4 bases, there was a span of 16 bases. CDR3 coding DNA: TGTGCCAGCAGGCCAGGGATTGGGAGGAATCAGCCCCAGCATTTT. It codes for CASRPGIGRNQPQHF.

The chain employs TRBV11-2 and TRBJ2-1; a weak D match, TRBD2 (5 bases). This CDR3 has 15 residues. Trimming left V 5 bases short and J 2 bases short, with 13 bases between. The germline V gene encodes CDR1 SGHAT and CDR2 FQNNGV. As DNA, the CDR3 is TGTGCCAGCAGCCCGGAGGTCGGGCCCTACAATGAGCAGTTCTTC. As protein: CASSPEVGPYNEQFF.

The chain joins TRBV6-1 to TRBJ2-5, with TRBD1 matching over 10 bases. Germline CDR1 reads MNHNS; CDR2 reads SASEGT. After removal of 2 bases from V and 5 bases from J, the junction contained 2 bases not matched to a gene. The CDR3 length is 14 residues. As DNA, the CDR3 is TGTGCCAGCAGTGAACAGGACAGGGGGGAGACCCAGTACTTC. It encodes CASSEQDRGETQYF.

This clone was counted only a few times. This chain links TRBV30 with TRBJ1-2; D gene ambiguous. The germline V gene has CDR1 GTSNPN and CDR2 SVGIG (reference sequence). The V end lost 2 bases, the J end lost 8 bases, and 12 bases lay between the germline ends. The CDR3 has 12 amino acids. The CDR3 loop is CAWSKGETGYTF. CDR3 DNA sequence: TGTGCCTGGAGTAAAGGAGAAACCGGCTACACCTTC.

The V call is TRBV7-3, the J call TRBJ1-5; 10 bases map to TRBD1. Trimming took 4 bases from V and 4 from J; bases not matched to a gene: 7. The CDR3 length is 16 residues. Germline assignment: CDR1 SGHTA and CDR2 FQGTGA. The CDR3 sequence: CASSWGQGKGNQPQHF. Written as DNA, the CDR3 is TGTGCCAGCAGCTGGGGACAGGGGAAGGGGAATCAGCCCCAGCATTTT.

The chain links TRBV7-3 to TRBJ2-7; a weak D match, TRBD2 (5 bases). Trimming removed 5 bases at V and 6 bases at J, with 14 bases between. The germline V gene encodes CDR1 SGHTA and CDR2 FQGTGA. The CDR3 loop spans 13 amino acids. DNA for the CDR3: TGTGCCAGCAGCCCATTACTAGGTTCCGAGCAGTACTTC. Translation gives CASSPLLGSEQYF.

The chain is built from TRBV13 and TRBJ2-7; no reliable D call. Trimming cost V 2 bases and J 0 bases, with 5 bases left between them. The CDR3 totals 13 residues. Germline values: CDR1 PRHDT, CDR2 FYEKMQ (reference sequence). The CDR3, as DNA: TGTGCCAGCAGCTTATCCCTCTCCTACGAGCAGTACTTC. Its protein is CASSLSLSYEQYF.

This clone is a singleton in its sample. The chain is built from TRBV4-1 and TRBJ1-3; D is possibly TRBD1 (5 bases). This CDR3 has 15 residues. V lost 5 bases and J lost 3, with 14 bases in between. Germline-derived CDR1 and CDR2 are MGHRA and YSYEKL. CDR3 nucleotides: TGCGCCAGCAGCTCTCGGGGGGTTAGTGGAAACACCATATATTTT. This sequence encodes CASSSRGVSGNTIYF.